The T cell receptor beta chain described here comes from a study of cytomegalovirus exposure and HLA in healthy donors. Broader study findings: TCR beta chain V- and J-gene trimming was linked, in a later analysis, to a missense variant in DCLRE1C. In vitro work confirmed that a few CMV-associated chains recognize CMV antigens. In a later analysis, parvovirus B19, influenza, CMV and Epstein-Barr virus appeared linked to several top co-occurrence clusters.

PCR involved 60 Vbeta and 13 Jbeta primers. Per the study methods: A follow-up analysis tallied 86 million or so unique TCR beta chains, about 10 million shared. The method was immunoSEQ multiplex PCR; TCRdb's version includes in-frame clones alone and lacks a portion of them. Clone size and the V and J calls come from that table; the DNA yielded D and trimming. The sample contains 81,000 or so clones, 77% of which appear only once. This clone appeared a few times. Its specificity is unknown. CDR1 is ENHRY, CDR2 SYGVKD, per germline. V was clipped by 5 bases and J by 7 bases; unmatched bases: 4. The length of the CDR3 is 12 residues.

The TCR comes from a man aged 45-65 years in good health and CMV-seropositive. This chain links TRBV10-3 with TRBJ2-7, with 8 positions matching TRBD2. Sequenced material: PBMCs. CDR3 sequence (DNA): TGTGCCATCAGTAGCGGGGGCTGGGAGCAGTACTTC. This codes for CAISSGGWEQYF.